This T cell receptor beta chain came from a study of CD8+ T cells in alopecia areata. Study results and limitations: Besides other cells, scalp samples also yield sequences of resident alphabeta T cells from normal skin. Compared with normal scalp, lesional scalp had higher clonality and more expanded CD8+ clones.

This clone was seen a handful of times. Its antigen is unknown. Separation by sorting yielded CD4+ and CD8+ T cells from PBMCs. Germline lookup yields CDR1 MNHEY and CDR2 SVGAGI. V trimming: 6 bases; J trimming: 3 bases; junction bases outside the gene matches: 2. The CDR3 has 12 residues. The sequencing template was cDNA reverse transcribed from extracted RNA. Assay: immunoSEQ multiplex PCR; the TCRdb copy retains only in-frame clones and omits some. The repertoire consists of about 140,000 clones, with 45% to 60% occurring once and the leading ten covering approximately 4.3%. The J gene is TRBJ2-7, the V gene TRBV6-5, with 7 nucleotides matching TRBD1. This sequence was found in a human donor in good health. The sample comprised CD4+ T cells sorted from blood. Here the CDR3 reads CASRRDSYEQYF. In nucleotides, the CDR3 is TGTGCCAGCAGAAGGGACAGCTACGAGCAGTACTTC.